The 10 T cell receptor beta chains listed next were all sequenced from one sample in a study of CD8 T cells in ankylosing spondylitis. General study results and limits: A motif of fewer than ten highly homologous TCR beta variants was seen as apparently characteristic of ankylosing spondylitis blood.

The antigens these receptors bind are not known. In TCRdb, the 5' RACE reads were re-called with MiXCR into one record per CDR3 protein. The repertoire holds fewer than 650,000 distinct CDR3 sequences, with approximately 11% as singletons. Input material: blood, either unsorted or a sorted T cell fraction (not recorded which). All receptors derive from a male donor with ankylosing spondylitis.

This chain uses TRBV7-9 with TRBJ2-3; 7 bases map to TRBD2. V trimming: 8 bases; J trimming: 6 bases; junction bases outside the gene matches: 8. CDR3 size: 13 residues. CDR1 is SEHNR, CDR2 FQNEAQ, per germline (reference sequence). CDR3 sequence: CASELAGVDTQYF. The CDR3 DNA sequence: TGTGCCAGCGAACTCGCGGGAGTGGATACGCAGTATTTT.

The table lists this clonotype with a few counts. The chain joins TRBV24-1 to TRBJ1-2; D may be TRBD1 (5 bases). This CDR3 is built from 17 residues. Germline assignment: CDR1 KGHDR and CDR2 SFDVKD. Trimming stripped 1 base from V and 8 bases from J, with 22 bases between. CDR3 nucleotide sequence: TGTGCCACCAGTGATTTCAAGGACCCATCAGGGAACCGCGGCTACACCTTC. Translating it yields CATSDFKDPSGNRGYTF.

This clonotype has only a few counts. DNA for the CDR3: TGTGCCAGCAGCTTAGCGGGGGAAGAGGGTTTGGAAGAGACCCAGTACTTC. Translating gives CASSLAGEEGLEETQYF. The rearrangement joins TRBV7-2 to TRBJ2-5; D tentatively reads TRBD1 or TRBD2 (5 bases each). Germline V lookup: CDR1 SGHTA, CDR2 FQGNSA. Trimming shortened V by 0 bases and J by 3 bases, and 17 bases separated the two germline ends. This CDR3 contains 17 residues.

This clonotype was picked up a small number of times. The J gene is TRBJ1-5, the V gene TRBV6-2 or TRBV6-3; D gene uncertain. V lost 6 bases to trimming and J lost 2 bases, with 8 bases between them. From germline, CDR1 is MNHEY and CDR2 SVGEGT. The CDR3 has 13 amino acids. CDR3 nucleotide sequence: TGTGCCAGCAGGGAGAGTCGCAATCAGCCCCAGCATTTT. This sequence encodes CASRESRNQPQHF.

The chain is built from TRBV14 and TRBJ2-1; 9 nucleotides agree with TRBD1. Germline V CDR1 and CDR2: SGHDN, FVKESK. The CDR3 sequence is 18 residues long. The V segment lost 3 bases and the J segment 3 bases; nucleotides outside the gene matches: 12. CDR3 bases: TGTGCCAGCAGCCATTATTCGGGACAGGGTAGAATCTACAATGAGCAGTTCTTC. Its protein product is CASSHYSGQGRIYNEQFF.

The chain recombines TRBV7-6 with TRBJ2-3; D is perhaps TRBD1 (5 bases). Germline V CDR1 and CDR2: SGHVS, FNYEAQ. The CDR3 is 14 residues long. The ends were cut back, 0 bases at V and 6 bases at J, with 10 bases in the middle. The CDR3 spells CASSLADSADTQYF. The CDR3 bases are TGTGCCAGCAGCTTAGCTGACAGTGCTGATACGCAGTATTTT.

This clonotype occurred many times. The chain links TRBV29-1 to TRBJ2-5; 9 nucleotides line up with TRBD1. The CDR3 covers 12 residues. CDR1 SQVTM and CDR2 ANQGSEA come from the germline V gene. The junction had 5 bases not matched to a gene; V was cut back by 7 bases and J by 5 bases. This CDR3 is CSGGTGSETQYF. For the CDR3, the DNA is TGCAGCGGCGGGACAGGGAGCGAGACCCAGTACTTC.

V usage is TRBV10-2 and J usage is TRBJ2-1, with 9 bases identical to TRBD2. Trimming cost V 7 bases and J 7 bases; bases outside gene matches: 17. The CDR3 loop spans 17 amino acids. Germline V CDR1 and CDR2: WSHSY, SAAADI. The CDR3 nucleotides read TGCGCCAGCAAAACCGATTGGGGCGGGAGGGCCCTAAATGAGCAGTTCTTC. It specifies CASKTDWGGRALNEQFF.

This clonotype was detected ten times or more. The genes are TRBV7-7 and TRBJ2-2, with D tentatively TRBD2 (5 bases). The ends were cut back, 2 bases at V and 4 bases at J, with 5 bases in the middle. Looked up from germline, CDR1 is SSHAT and CDR2 is FNYEAQ (reference sequence). The CDR3 contains 13 residues. The CDR3 DNA sequence: TGTGCCAGCAGCTTAAGCGGCACCGGGGAGCTGTTTTTT. As protein: CASSLSGTGELFF.

V is TRBV9 and J is TRBJ1-4, with a tentative D call TRBD1 (6 bases). With 4 bases removed from V and 5 bases from J, the gap between germline ends came to 18 bases. The V gene's germline CDR1 is SGDLS and CDR2 YYNGEE. CDR3 length: 16 residues. In DNA, the CDR3 is TGTGCCAGCAGCCCCCTCTGGGGGGGGGGCAATGAAAAACTGTTTTTT. Translating it yields CASSPLWGGGNEKLFF.